This TCR beta chain came from a study of blood T cell repertoires in COVID-19. Trimming left V 1 base short and J 2 bases short, with 10 bases between. Germline loops: CDR1 SGHRS, CDR2 YFSETQ. The length of the CDR3 is 15 residues. Individuals drawn from approximately 26 US areas were about 18 to 90 years old. In the authors' methods: Reference gene primer amplification gave estimated nucleated cell counts. Only in-frame clones appear in the TCRdb table, and some are missing; sequencing was by immunoSEQ multiplex PCR. That table gives V, J and clone size, and the DNA gave D and trimming. The sample records over 200,000 clones, 81% being singletons.

What was sequenced was PBMCs or T cells enriched from blood (not recorded which). This chain joins TRBV5-1 and TRBJ1-5; no definite D call. The sequence was collected from a woman in her forties or fifties with acute COVID-19. CDR3: CASSLLGSRNQPQHF. The DNA for the CDR3 is TGCGCCAGCAGCTTGTTAGGGAGCCGCAATCAGCCCCAGCATTTT. Drawing the rest from reference TRBV5-1 and TRBJ1-5, the complete variable domain is KAGVTQTPRYLIKTRGQQVTLSCSPISGHRSVSWYQQTPGQGLQFLFEYFSETQRNKGNFPGRFSGRQFSNSRSEMNVSTLELGDSALYLCASSLLGSRNQPQHFGDGTRLSIL.